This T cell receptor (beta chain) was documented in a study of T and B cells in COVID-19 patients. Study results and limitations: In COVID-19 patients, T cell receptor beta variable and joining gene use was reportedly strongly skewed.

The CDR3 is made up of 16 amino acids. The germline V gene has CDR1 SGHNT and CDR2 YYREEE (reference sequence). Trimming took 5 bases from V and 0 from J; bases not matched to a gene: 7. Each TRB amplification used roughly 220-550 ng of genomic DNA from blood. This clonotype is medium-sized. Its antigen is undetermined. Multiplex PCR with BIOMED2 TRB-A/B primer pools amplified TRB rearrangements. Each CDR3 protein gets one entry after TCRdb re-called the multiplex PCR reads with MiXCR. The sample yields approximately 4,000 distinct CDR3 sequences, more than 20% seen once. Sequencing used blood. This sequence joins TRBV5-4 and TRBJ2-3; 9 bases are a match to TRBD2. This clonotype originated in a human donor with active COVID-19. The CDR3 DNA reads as TGTGCCAGCAGGATCATTAGCGGGAGAAGCACAGATACGCAGTATTTT. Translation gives CASRIISGRSTDTQYF.